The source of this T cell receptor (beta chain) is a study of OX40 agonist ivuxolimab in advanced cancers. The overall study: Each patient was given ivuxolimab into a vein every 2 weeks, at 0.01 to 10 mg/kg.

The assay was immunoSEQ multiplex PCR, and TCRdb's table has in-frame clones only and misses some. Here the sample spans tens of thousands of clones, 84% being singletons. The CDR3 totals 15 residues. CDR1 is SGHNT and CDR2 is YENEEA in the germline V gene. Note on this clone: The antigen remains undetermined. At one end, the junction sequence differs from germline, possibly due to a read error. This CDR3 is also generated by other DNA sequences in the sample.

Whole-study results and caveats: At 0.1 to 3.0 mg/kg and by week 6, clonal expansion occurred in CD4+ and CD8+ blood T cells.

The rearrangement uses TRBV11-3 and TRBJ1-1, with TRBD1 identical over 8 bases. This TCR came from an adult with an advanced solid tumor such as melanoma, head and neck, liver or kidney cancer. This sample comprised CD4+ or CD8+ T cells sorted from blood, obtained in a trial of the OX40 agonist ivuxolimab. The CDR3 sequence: CASSLGAGGKAEAFF. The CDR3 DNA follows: TGCGCCAGCAGCTTAGGGGCAGGGGGCAAGGCTGAAGCTTTCTTT.